These 23 T cell receptor beta chains were all obtained from the same sample, sequenced in a study of T cells expressing NK-cell markers. Using the 5' RACE reads, TCRdb records one entry per CDR3 protein without DNA. In all, the sample yields about 150,000 distinct CDR3 sequences. Material for sequencing was blood T cells: a sorted CD56 or NKG2C T cell subset, CD4+ or CD8+ T cells, or bulk PBMC T cells (not recorded which). The receptors here all came from a woman aged 45-59 years in good health.

The chain has TRBV6-5 and TRBJ1-1; TCRdb returns TRBD1, unconfirmable since there is no DNA. The CDR3 is made up of 15 amino acids. Germline V gene lookup returns CDR1 MNHEY and CDR2 SVGAGI. CDR3 region: CASSYSGWGHTEAFF.

The CDR3 is CASSYAWDNEQFF. The rearrangement links TRBV6-6 to TRBJ2-1. The germline gives CDR1 MNHNY, CDR2 SVGAGI (reference sequence). The CDR3 is 13 amino acids.

This chain connects TRBV7-9 to TRBJ2-7; with no DNA, the TCRdb D assignment of TRBD1 cannot be verified. This CDR3 is built from 14 residues. From germline, CDR1 is SEHNR and CDR2 FQNEAQ (reference sequence). The CDR3 reads CASSYRQGSYEQYF.

The V and J genes are TRBV6-5 and TRBJ1-2; the TCRdb call, TRBD1, lacks DNA for checking. In germline, CDR1 is MNHEY, CDR2 SVGAGI. The CDR3 sequence is 13 residues long. This chain's CDR3 is CASSGTEFYGYTF.

The J gene is TRBJ2-2, the V gene TRBV6-1; TCRdb proposes TRBD1, but this gene call is untestable without DNA. Germline assignment: CDR1 MNHNS and CDR2 SASEGT. CDR3 length: 16 amino acids. The CDR3 loop reads CATKRSPGGVPGELFF.

The chain combines TRBV7-9 with TRBJ2-3; TCRdb's D gene call, TRBD2, goes unchecked for lack of DNA. The CDR3 is 13 residues long. Germline V CDR1 and CDR2: SEHNR, FQNEAQ (reference sequence). This CDR3 is CASQDYLTDTQYF.

This chain joins TRBV28 and TRBJ2-3. The CDR3 runs to 12 residues. In germline, CDR1 is MDHEN, CDR2 SYDVKM. The CDR3 here is CASSLPPDTQYF.

The chain links TRBV6-1 to TRBJ2-1; TCRdb proposes TRBD1, but this gene call is untestable without DNA. The CDR3 is 15 residues long. CDR1 and CDR2 (germline): MNHNS, SASEGT. The chain's CDR3 is CASSADGTGAHEQFF.

V and J are TRBV7-9 and TRBJ2-5. This CDR3 comprises 12 residues. CDR1 is SEHNR and CDR2 is FQNEAQ in the germline V gene (reference sequence). Here the CDR3 reads CASSPEGETQYF.

The chain employs TRBV12-3 or TRBV12-4 and TRBJ2-3; TCRdb's D gene call, TRBD1, goes unchecked for lack of DNA. The CDR3 consists of 16 residues. CDR3 amino acids: CASSPEEDRRTDTQYF.

V and J are TRBV27 and TRBJ1-1; TCRdb returns TRBD1, unconfirmable since there is no DNA. Germline CDR1 and CDR2: MNHEY and SMNVEV (reference sequence). This CDR3 comprises 15 residues. The CDR3 sequence is CASSLFAVGGTEAFF.

V and J are TRBV7-8 and TRBJ2-1; with no DNA, the TCRdb D assignment of TRBD2 cannot be verified. The CDR3 totals 14 residues. The germline gives CDR1 SGHVS, CDR2 FQNEAQ. CDR3 loop: CASSSGLAGDEQFF.

The genes are TRBV18 and TRBJ2-2. The germline gives CDR1 KGHSH, CDR2 LQKENI. This CDR3 is 14 amino acids long. The CDR3 is CASSPVPNTGELFF.

V and J are TRBV6-1 and TRBJ2-1. The CDR3 is made up of 13 amino acids. CDR1 and CDR2 from the germline V gene are MNHNS and SASEGT. This CDR3 is CASSAGPHNEQFF.

The chain uses TRBV20-1 and TRBJ2-6. The length of the CDR3 is 17 residues. Germline CDR1 reads DFQATT; CDR2 reads SNEGSKA (reference sequence). The CDR3 reads CSARDPFDLSGANVLTF.

This sequence joins TRBV5-1 and TRBJ2-3; TCRdb's D call of TRBD2 is untestable without DNA. The CDR3 spans 15 residues. The germline gives CDR1 SGHRS, CDR2 YFSETQ. The CDR3 loop is CASSFSGENTDTQYF.

The V gene is TRBV5-6, the J gene TRBJ2-2; as DNA is missing, the TRBD1 call by TCRdb cannot be tested. Germline V gene data show CDR1 as SGHDT and CDR2 as YYEEEE. CDR3 length: 17 residues. The CDR3 loop is CASSHITGSGNTGELFF.

The chain combines TRBV20-1 with TRBJ1-4. Germline V gene data show CDR1 as DFQATT and CDR2 as SNEGSKA (reference sequence). CDR3 length: 14 amino acids. The CDR3 region is CSARGIRDYEKLFF.

The chain employs TRBV6-5 and TRBJ1-1; TCRdb gives TRBD1 as the D gene, but with no DNA this cannot be confirmed. This CDR3 spans 13 amino acids. Looked up from germline, CDR1 is MNHEY and CDR2 is SVGAGI. The CDR3 protein is CASSPGQYTEAFF.

The chain has TRBV3-1 and TRBJ1-1. The length of the CDR3 is 14 residues. Looked up from germline, CDR1 is LGHDT and CDR2 is YNNKEL (reference sequence). CDR3 sequence reads: CASSQDSFGSEAFF.

The chain employs TRBV11-3 and TRBJ2-1; TCRdb selects TRBD1, and the lack of DNA leaves this call unchecked. Germline CDR1 SGHNT, CDR2 YENEEA. CDR3 length equals 17 residues. CDR3: CASSSPLNEGFTNEQFF.

CDR3: CAISEPSGLAGVDNEQFF. The rearrangement uses TRBV10-3 and TRBJ2-1; TCRdb names TRBD2, which stays unverified in the absence of DNA. CDR1 is ENHRY and CDR2 is SYGVKD in the germline V gene. The CDR3 loop spans 18 amino acids.

V usage is TRBV5-1 and J usage is TRBJ2-2. Germline loops: CDR1 SGHRS, CDR2 YFSETQ. The CDR3 loop spans 18 amino acids. CDR3 residues: CASSLEVGMTTNTGELFF.